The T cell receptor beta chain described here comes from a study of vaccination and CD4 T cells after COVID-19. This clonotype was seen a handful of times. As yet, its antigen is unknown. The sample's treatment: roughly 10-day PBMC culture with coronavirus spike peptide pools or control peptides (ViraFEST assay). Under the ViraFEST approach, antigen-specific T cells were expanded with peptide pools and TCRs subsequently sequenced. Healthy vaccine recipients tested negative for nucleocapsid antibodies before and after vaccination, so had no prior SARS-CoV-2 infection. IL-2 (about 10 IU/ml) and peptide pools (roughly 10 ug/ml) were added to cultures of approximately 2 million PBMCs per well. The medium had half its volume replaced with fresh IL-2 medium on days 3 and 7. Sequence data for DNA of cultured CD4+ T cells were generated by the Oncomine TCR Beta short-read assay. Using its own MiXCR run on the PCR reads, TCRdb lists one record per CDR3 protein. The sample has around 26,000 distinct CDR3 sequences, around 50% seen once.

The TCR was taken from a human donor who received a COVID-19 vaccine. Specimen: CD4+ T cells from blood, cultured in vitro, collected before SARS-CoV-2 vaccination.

In DNA form, the CDR3 reads TGTGCCAGCGTAAGGGAGGGCCTGAACACTGAAGCTTTCTTT. Translation gives CASVREGLNTEAFF. The rearrangement joins TRBV7-8 to TRBJ1-1; D is ambiguous. Germline-derived CDR1 and CDR2 are SGHVS and FQNEAQ. Trimming stripped 8 bases from V and 0 bases from J, with 13 bases between. The CDR3 totals 14 residues.